These 10 T cell receptor beta chains originate from one sample sequenced in a study of blood T cell repertoires in COVID-19. Repertoires were generated with immunoSEQ multiplex PCR, while TCRdb's copy carries only in-frame clones and drops some. The data contain 35,000 to 45,000 clones, more than 70% of them singletons. Sequenced: peripheral blood. These receptors came from a human donor in a cohort sampled during active COVID-19.

J is TRBJ2-5 and V is TRBV7-9; 7 bases line up with TRBD1. Germline V lookup: CDR1 SEHNR, CDR2 FQNEAQ (reference sequence). This CDR3 region has 15 residues. Trimming removed 7 bases from V and 5 bases from J; junction bases left unmatched: 13. The CDR3 here is CASTTYRGYRETQYF. The CDR3 DNA follows: TGTGCCAGCACCACCTACAGGGGATATCGGGAGACCCAGTACTTC.

The chain carries TRBV25-1 and TRBJ2-1, with D possibly TRBD2 on 5 matching bases. The CDR3 has 14 residues. From germline, CDR1 is MGHDK and CDR2 SYGVNS. Trimming removed 2 bases at V and 10 bases at J, with 15 bases between. The CDR3 bases are TGTGCCAGCAGTGAACGCCTAGCCTTCCGGGAGCAGTTCTTC. Its translation is CASSERLAFREQFF. The entire variable domain, with the rest obtained from reference TRBV25-1 and TRBJ2-1, is as follows: EADIYQTPRYLVIGTGKKITLECSQTMGHDKMYWYQQDPGMELHLIHYSYGVNSTEKGDLSSESTVSRIRTEHFPLTLESARPSHTSQYLCASSERLAFREQFFGPGTRLTVL.

The chain recombines TRBV9 with TRBJ2-5; the match to TRBD1 covers 8 bases. The J segment lost 2 bases and the V segment lost 0 bases, leaving 6 bases of the junction unmatched. Per the germline V gene, CDR1 is SGDLS and CDR2 is YYNGEE. This CDR3 contains 16 residues. CDR3 sequence reads: CASSVEGQGGQETQYF. In nucleotides, the CDR3 is TGTGCCAGCAGCGTAGAAGGACAGGGCGGGCAAGAGACCCAGTACTTC.

The chain joins TRBV6-5 to TRBJ2-7; TRBD2 matches at 7 bases. Looked up from germline, CDR1 is MNHEY and CDR2 is SVGAGI. The CDR3 runs 11 residues. The V segment lost 5 bases and the J segment 7 bases; nucleotides outside the gene matches: 2. CDR3 bases: TGTGCCAGCAGTCCCGGGGGGGAGCAGTACTTC. The encoded protein is CASSPGGEQYF.

This sequence joins TRBV6-5 and TRBJ2-3, with D perhaps TRBD1 (7 bases). The germline V and J ends were trimmed by 2 bases and 5 bases, with 14 bases remaining between them. Germline V gene lookup returns CDR1 MNHEY and CDR2 SVGAGI. CDR3 size: 15 residues. Written as DNA, the CDR3 is TGTGCCAGCAGTTACGCGGCAGGGGGGCGAGATACGCAGTATTTT. This translates into CASSYAAGGRDTQYF.

This clone was counted a few times. CDR3 DNA: TGTGCCAGCAGCCTTTGGGGGGGCGGTGAAAAACTGTTTTTT. Amino acids: CASSLWGGGEKLFF. J is TRBJ1-4 and V is TRBV5-6, with D maybe TRBD1 (6 bases). Germline-derived CDR1 and CDR2 are SGHDT and YYEEEE. Deletions cut 4 bases from V and 7 bases from J, with 14 bases between. CDR3 length: 14 residues.

CDR3 sequence (DNA): TGCGCCAGCAGTGACCCGTTGTCAGCGGGGGGGCCGACAGATACGCAGTATTTT. Encoded protein: CASSDPLSAGGPTDTQYF. V is TRBV10-2 and J is TRBJ2-3; TRBD2 matches 10 bases. Germline lookup yields CDR1 WSHSY and CDR2 SAAADI. CDR3 length equals 18 residues. The V and J ends lost 3 bases and 3 bases, in that order; junction bases with no gene match: 12.

This chain joins TRBV6-5 and TRBJ1-2; D might be TRBD1 (6 bases). This CDR3 has 11 amino acids. The germline V gene encodes CDR1 MNHEY and CDR2 SVGAGI. V lost 5 bases, J lost 8 bases, and 9 bases lay in between. CDR3 residues: CASSTGQGYTF. CDR3 DNA: TGTGCCAGCAGTACCGGACAGGGCTACACCTTC.

This chain connects TRBV25-1 to TRBJ2-7; TRBD1 aligns across 10 bases. The CDR3 has 15 amino acids. Germline V gene sequence: CDR1 MGHDK, CDR2 SYGVNS. V was pared by 4 bases and J by 6 bases, with 9 bases of the junction left unmatched. The CDR3 spells CASSVDRGLTAEQYF. The CDR3 DNA sequence: TGTGCCAGCAGTGTCGACAGGGGGCTTACGGCCGAGCAGTACTTC.

The rearrangement uses TRBV5-1 and TRBJ2-1; D perhaps matches TRBD1 (6 bases). The CDR3 length is 15 residues. With 5 bases removed from V and 4 bases from J, the gap between germline ends came to 16 bases. Germline assignment: CDR1 SGHRS and CDR2 YFSETQ. CDR3 DNA: TGCGCCAGCAGGGGAACAGGGCTCGGGTACAATGAGCAGTTCTTC. This gives the protein CASRGTGLGYNEQFF.